What follows are 24 T cell receptor beta chains derived from one specimen sequenced in a study of cytomegalovirus exposure and HLA in healthy donors. Amplification used 60 Vbeta primers and 13 Jbeta primers. Generated by immunoSEQ multiplex PCR, the TCRdb table keeps only in-frame clones and is missing some. The sample consists of under 60,000 clones, around 77% of them appearing once. Sequenced: PBMCs. The receptors originated from a woman aged 40 to 49 in good health and CMV-seropositive.

The rearrangement uses TRBV25-1 and TRBJ2-7; TRBD1 matches at 7 bases. The V segment lost 6 bases and the J segment 5 bases; nucleotides outside the gene matches: 4. CDR1 and CDR2 from the germline V gene are MGHDK and SYGVNS. This CDR3 has 12 residues. The CDR3 reads CASSVTGDEQYF. In DNA, the CDR3 is TGTGCCAGCAGCGTCACAGGGGACGAGCAGTACTTC.

This chain joins TRBV7-2 and TRBJ1-1, with TRBD1 matching 7 bases. Germline V gene lookup returns CDR1 SGHTA and CDR2 FQGNSA. The length of the CDR3 is 15 residues. V lost 5 bases and J lost 11; bases outside the gene matches: 17. The CDR3 loop is CASSTRQGSADLAFF. In DNA, the CDR3 is TGTGCCAGCAGCACCAGACAGGGATCTGCGGATTTGGCTTTCTTT.

The gene calls are TRBV14 and TRBJ2-1; D possibly corresponds to TRBD1 (5 bases). CDR3 length: 15 residues. Germline V lookup: CDR1 SGHDN, CDR2 FVKESK. V shed 0 bases and J shed 6 bases, with 12 bases lying between them. CDR3 sequence reads: CASSQDIQGTNEQFF. The CDR3 DNA follows: TGTGCCAGCAGCCAAGATATTCAGGGTACCAATGAGCAGTTCTTC.

The chain combines TRBV10-3 with TRBJ2-7; D remains ambiguous. Germline V CDR1 and CDR2: ENHRY, SYGVKD. Trimming shortened V by 0 bases and J by 4 bases, and 19 bases separated the two germline ends. The CDR3 has 17 residues. The CDR3 bases are TGTGCCATCAGTGAGTCGACTTTCCTCCTCCCAATTTACGAGCAGTACTTC. It is translated as CAISESTFLLPIYEQYF.

This chain uses TRBV7-9 with TRBJ2-1, with D tentatively TRBD1 (6 bases). Looked up from germline, CDR1 is SEHNR and CDR2 is FQNEAQ (reference sequence). This CDR3 contains 14 residues. Trimming stripped 4 bases from V and 3 bases from J, with 10 bases between. The CDR3 reads CASSSKDSYNEQFF. The CDR3 coding sequence is TGTGCCAGCAGCTCTAAGGACAGCTACAATGAGCAGTTCTTC.

The chain is built from TRBV19 and TRBJ1-1; D remains ambiguous. Per the germline V gene, CDR1 is LNHDA and CDR2 is SQIVND (reference sequence). The CDR3 has 14 amino acids. V lost 2 bases and J lost 1, with 8 bases in between. CDR3 nucleotide sequence: TGTGCCAGTAGTATAATCTCAGGGAACACTGAAGCTTTCTTT. The encoded protein is CASSIISGNTEAFF.

The chain links TRBV18 to TRBJ1-4; TRBD1 might be the D (6 bases). V dropped 6 bases and J dropped 8 bases, with 22 bases sitting between them. CDR3 length: 16 amino acids. Germline CDR1 and CDR2: KGHSH and LQKENI. CDR3 coding DNA: TGTGCCAGCTCTCCTAACCATGGGGGCGCGAGAGAAAAACTGTTTTTT. Its protein is CASSPNHGGAREKLFF.

The chain links TRBV30 to TRBJ2-7; 16 bases fit TRBD2. This CDR3 has 19 residues. J gave up 2 bases and V 0 bases, and 10 bases lay outside the gene matches. Germline-derived CDR1 and CDR2 are GTSNPN and SVGIG (reference sequence). In DNA form, the CDR3 reads TGTGCCTGGAGTGTATTCGGGACTAGCGGGGGGGCTACCGCCTACGAGCAGTACTTC. Protein product: CAWSVFGTSGGATAYEQYF.

The rearrangement joins TRBV30 to TRBJ2-7; D is undetermined. The germline V gene encodes CDR1 GTSNPN and CDR2 SVGIG (reference sequence). The CDR3 totals 12 residues. Trimming removed 7 bases at V and 5 bases at J, with 15 bases between. CDR3 sequence (DNA): TGTGCCTCCAAAGGCAGGTTCAACGAGCAGTACTTC. Translation gives CASKGRFNEQYF.

This clone was detected only once. The chain is built from TRBV19 and TRBJ1-1; TRBD1 matches at 9 bases. This CDR3 is built from 14 residues. With 7 bases clipped from V and 5 bases from J, the junction kept 8 bases outside the gene matches. Germline loops: CDR1 LNHDA, CDR2 SQIVND (reference sequence). The CDR3 DNA follows: TGTGCCAGTACCACTACAGGGGGCAGGACTGAAGCTTTCTTT. Translating gives CASTTTGGRTEAFF.

This clone was counted once. J is TRBJ1-5 and V is TRBV15; possible D gene TRBD1, 6 bases. The CDR3 is made up of 17 amino acids. V lost 8 bases and J lost 0, with 20 bases in between. Per the germline V gene, CDR1 is LNHNV and CDR2 is YYDKDF (reference sequence). The CDR3 bases are TGTGCCACCCTTGTCGTCGACGCCAGGGGTAGCAATCAGCCCCAGCATTTT. Protein sequence: CATLVVDARGSNQPQHF.

This clone turned up a few times. The V call is TRBV4-3, the J call TRBJ1-1; 8 nucleotides match TRBD1. CDR1 is LGHNA, CDR2 YSLEER, per germline. The V segment lost 0 bases and the J segment 1 base; nucleotides outside the gene matches: 1. CDR3 length: 15 residues. CDR3 amino acids: CASSQDQGANTEAFF. In DNA, the CDR3 is TGCGCCAGCAGCCAAGATCAGGGGGCGAACACTGAAGCTTTCTTT.

The chain joins TRBV10-3 to TRBJ1-4; D is unclear. The CDR3 is 18 residues long. Germline assignment: CDR1 ENHRY and CDR2 SYGVKD. V lost 6 bases and J 3 bases, leaving 23 bases between the germline ends. This CDR3 is CAISPHEPGAGSNEKLFF. The DNA of the CDR3 is TGTGCCATCAGCCCTCACGAGCCAGGTGCGGGGTCTAATGAAAAACTGTTTTTT.

The chain is built from TRBV6-1 and TRBJ2-3; 8 nucleotides align to TRBD1. CDR1 MNHNS and CDR2 SASEGT come from the germline V gene. This CDR3 region has 14 residues. Losses at the gene ends were 6 bases for V and 6 bases for J; bases not matched to a gene: 8. The CDR3 DNA reads as TGTGCCAGCAGGACAGGGGATGTTATGGATACGCAGTATTTT. Its translation: CASRTGDVMDTQYF.

V is TRBV19 and J is TRBJ2-3; D is perhaps TRBD1 (6 bases). With 4 bases removed from V and 2 bases from J, the gap between germline ends came to 22 bases. The CDR3 consists of 18 residues. Germline lookup yields CDR1 LNHDA and CDR2 SQIVND (reference sequence). The CDR3 coding sequence is TGTGCCAGTAGTAACCCGGAAATCGACAGGCGCTCCACAGATACGCAGTATTTT. Translated, it gives CASSNPEIDRRSTDTQYF.

This clone was counted between two and nine times. The V call is TRBV9, the J call TRBJ2-3; D gene unclear. The CDR3 is 12 residues long. Trimming took 0 bases from V and 4 from J, leaving 3 bases between them. Germline values: CDR1 SGDLS, CDR2 YYNGEE. The CDR3 DNA is TGTGCCAGCAGCGTAGCTTCAGATACGCAGTATTTT. Translating gives CASSVASDTQYF.

J is TRBJ1-5 and V is TRBV5-6; D possibly corresponds to TRBD1 (5 bases). V was cut by 2 bases and J by 5 bases, with 14 bases left in between. This CDR3 comprises 15 residues. The germline V gene encodes CDR1 SGHDT and CDR2 YYEEEE. The chain's CDR3 is CASSLFAGLDQPQHF. For the CDR3, the DNA is TGTGCCAGCAGCTTATTTGCGGGACTCGATCAGCCCCAGCATTTT.

The chain employs TRBV6-1 and TRBJ1-2; TRBD1 might be the D (6 bases). The germline gives CDR1 MNHNS, CDR2 SASEGT. The CDR3 spans 14 residues. Trimming shortened V by 8 bases and J by 4 bases, and 17 bases separated the two germline ends. The CDR3 here is CASGPGEAAYGYTF. The CDR3 coding sequence is TGTGCCAGCGGGCCAGGGGAAGCCGCCTATGGCTACACCTTC.

CDR3 nucleotides: TGCAGCGTCGCCCGTGAGAGAACAGGCGAGCAGTACTTC. Protein sequence: CSVARERTGEQYF. This rearrangement joins TRBV29-1 to TRBJ2-7, with a tentative D call TRBD1 (5 bases). The germline CDR1 and CDR2 sequences are SQVTM and ANQGSEA. This CDR3 has 13 residues. Between the trimmed V and J ends, which lost 6 bases and 6 bases, there was a span of 18 bases.

CDR3 amino acids: CASSPHDKASAFGYTF. CDR3 bases: TGTGCCAGCTCACCCCACGACAAAGCTTCGGCCTTTGGCTACACCTTC. This rearrangement joins TRBV18 to TRBJ1-2; D unresolved. Between the trimmed V and J ends, which lost 3 bases and 7 bases, there was a span of 21 bases. This CDR3 is built from 16 residues. The germline V gene has CDR1 KGHSH and CDR2 LQKENI.

This chain connects TRBV7-9 to TRBJ2-1, with TRBD1 matching over 7 bases. CDR1 is SEHNR, CDR2 FQNEAQ, per germline (reference sequence). The V gene end was trimmed by 7 bases and the J gene end by 2 bases; junction bases not matched to a gene: 8. The CDR3 extends over 15 amino acids. The CDR3 DNA reads as TGTGCCAGCACCCTGCAACAGGGGACCTACAATGAGCAGTTCTTC. Translation: CASTLQQGTYNEQFF. The whole variable domain, remainder taken from reference TRBV7-9 and TRBJ2-1, is DTGVSQNPRHKITKRGQNVTFRCDPISEHNRLYWYRQTLGQGPEFLTYFQNEAQLEKSRLLSDRFSAERPKGSFSTLEIQRTEQGDSAMYLCASTLQQGTYNEQFFGPGTRLTVL.

The chain carries TRBV6-1 and TRBJ1-4; 8 bases map to TRBD1. Trimming took 8 bases from V and 3 from J; bases not matched to a gene: 2. Germline CDR1 and CDR2: MNHNS and SASEGT. The CDR3 consists of 13 residues. The CDR3 nucleotides are TGTGCCAGCTCAGGGGGCTCTAATGAAAAACTGTTTTTT. It encodes CASSGGSNEKLFF.

Concerning this clone: One end of the junction is discordant with germline, which a read error may explain. The V gene is TRBV7-7, the J gene TRBJ2-5, with TRBD1 matching over 9 bases. CDR3 size: 16 residues. Germline CDR1 SSHAT, CDR2 FNYEAQ (reference sequence). This CDR3 reads CASSPTGTGRQETQYF. The CDR3 DNA follows: TGTGCTAGCAGCCCAACCGGGACAGGGCGCCAAGAGACCCAGTACTTC.

The chain joins TRBV12-5 to TRBJ1-1; no definite D call. Trimming shortened V by 8 bases and J by 0 bases, and 13 bases separated the two germline ends. The CDR3 covers 14 residues. Germline lookup yields CDR1 LGHNT and CDR2 FRNRAP. The CDR3 sequence is CASIKGLLNTEAFF. CDR3 in DNA: TGTGCTAGTATAAAAGGACTTTTGAACACTGAAGCTTTCTTT.